The 17 T cell receptor beta chains in this list originate from one sample, sequenced in a study of blood T cell repertoires in COVID-19. TCRdb's table, derived via immunoSEQ multiplex PCR, lists solely in-frame clones and lacks some. The table lists about 95,000 clones, approximately 80% of them singletons. The source material was peripheral blood. Receptors originate from a human donor in a cohort sampled during active COVID-19.

The chain links TRBV5-1 to TRBJ2-3; TRBD2 aligns across 13 bases. In germline, CDR1 is SGHRS, CDR2 YFSETQ. Trimming cost V 4 bases and J 3 bases; bases outside gene matches: 14. This CDR3 comprises 19 residues. The CDR3 here is CASSRSGLAGEGWTDTQYF. The CDR3 nucleotides read TGCGCCAGCAGCCGATCCGGACTAGCGGGAGAGGGTTGGACAGATACGCAGTATTTT. Looking up the rest from reference TRBV5-1 and TRBJ2-3 gives the full variable domain: KAGVTQTPRYLIKTRGQQVTLSCSPISGHRSVSWYQQTPGQGLQFLFEYFSETQRNKGNFPGRFSGRQFSNSRSEMNVSTLELGDSALYLCASSRSGLAGEGWTDTQYFGPGTRLTVL.

V gene TRBV7-6 combines with J gene TRBJ2-2; TRBD2 matches 10 bases. Unmatched junction bases numbered 8, after V lost 1 base and J lost 3 bases. Germline assignment: CDR1 SGHVS and CDR2 FNYEAQ. This CDR3 spans 18 amino acids. The CDR3 sequence is CASSLGGFGTSDTGELFF. CDR3 coding DNA: TGTGCCAGCAGCTTAGGGGGGTTCGGGACTAGCGACACCGGGGAGCTGTTTTTT.

V gene TRBV6-5 combines with J gene TRBJ1-5; 8 bases are a match to TRBD1. Germline V gives CDR1 MNHEY, CDR2 SVGAGI. J lost 5 bases, V lost 5 bases, and 5 bases had no gene match. The CDR3 extends over 14 amino acids. The CDR3 sequence is CASSKTGGHQPQHF. Written as DNA, the CDR3 is TGTGCCAGCAGTAAAACAGGGGGGCATCAGCCCCAGCATTTT.

The chain is built from TRBV28 and TRBJ2-4; D perhaps matches TRBD2 (6 bases). The CDR3 loop spans 16 amino acids. V dropped 3 bases and J dropped 0 bases, with 12 bases sitting between them. The germline V gene encodes CDR1 MDHEN and CDR2 SYDVKM. The CDR3 is CASSFGGALAKNIQYF. The CDR3 region has the DNA TGTGCCAGCAGTTTTGGAGGGGCTTTAGCCAAAAACATTCAGTACTTC.

This clone was counted a few times. The chain has TRBV2 and TRBJ1-5; D is perhaps TRBD1 (6 bases). Germline V CDR1 and CDR2: SNHLY, FYNNEI. The CDR3 contains 17 residues. V lost 6 bases to trimming and J lost 0 bases, with 18 bases between them. DNA of the CDR3: TGTGCCAGCAGCGACGGGACACTCGCTTATAGCAATCAGCCCCAGCATTTT. It yields the protein CASSDGTLAYSNQPQHF.

This clone was observed once. The chain uses TRBV6-2 or TRBV6-3 and TRBJ1-1, with D possibly TRBD1 on 5 matching bases. The CDR3 runs to 14 residues. CDR1 is MNHEY, CDR2 SVGEGT, per germline. V lost 6 bases, J lost 6 bases, and 17 bases lay in between. Written as DNA, the CDR3 is TGTGCCAGCAGCTTTGCGGGGGGGATGGCTGAAGCTTTCTTT. Encoded protein: CASSFAGGMAEAFF.

This rearrangement joins TRBV19 to TRBJ2-7; the match to TRBD2 covers 7 bases. Per the germline V gene, CDR1 is LNHDA and CDR2 is SQIVND (reference sequence). CDR3 length: 15 amino acids. The V gene end was trimmed by 7 bases and the J gene end by 0 bases; junction bases not matched to a gene: 9. CDR3 loop: CASTSLAGGSYEQYF. In DNA, the CDR3 is TGTGCCAGTACCTCCTTAGCGGGTGGCTCCTACGAGCAGTACTTC.

CDR3 in DNA: TGTGCCAGCAGGGTGGACAGGCTCTCCTACAATGAGCAGTTCTTC. Encoded protein: CASRVDRLSYNEQFF. The chain combines TRBV2 with TRBJ2-1; 7 bases map to TRBD1. The germline gives CDR1 SNHLY, CDR2 FYNNEI. J was trimmed by 0 bases and V by 6 bases; bases with no gene match: 5. This CDR3 region has 15 residues.

The chain links TRBV4-1 to TRBJ2-3, with D perhaps TRBD1 (5 bases). This CDR3 region has 19 residues. The V gene's germline CDR1 is MGHRA and CDR2 YSYEKL. V was clipped by 1 base and J by 0 bases, with 20 bases between them. The CDR3 spells CASSQGPNRSPTSTDTQYF. Here the CDR3 DNA reads TGCGCCAGCAGCCAAGGCCCCAACAGGTCCCCTACTAGCACAGATACGCAGTATTTT.

The chain joins TRBV18 to TRBJ1-4, with 9 bases fitting TRBD1. CDR1 KGHSH and CDR2 LQKENI come from the germline V gene. Germline trimming cut 5 bases from V and 8 bases from J; bases unmatched to any gene: 12. This CDR3 is built from 16 residues. CDR3 nucleotides: TGTGCCAGCTCAGCGGGTCGACAGGGGGTCTCAGAAAAACTGTTTTTT. It translates to CASSAGRQGVSEKLFF.

The chain is built from TRBV5-1 and TRBJ1-2; D is ambiguous. Germline CDR1 reads SGHRS; CDR2 reads YFSETQ. The V end was cut by 6 bases, the J end by 1 base, with 19 bases between. The CDR3 totals 16 residues. The chain's CDR3 is CASTEDQSPINYGYTF. CDR3 DNA sequence: TGCGCCAGCACCGAGGATCAGAGCCCTATTAACTATGGCTACACCTTC.

This chain links TRBV2 with TRBJ1-1, with TRBD1 matching 7 bases. CDR1 SNHLY and CDR2 FYNNEI come from the germline V gene. This CDR3 spans 13 amino acids. The ends lost 6 bases at V and 2 bases at J; junction bases unmatched: 3. CDR3 region: CASSDRVNTEAFF. The CDR3 nucleotides read TGTGCCAGCAGCGACAGGGTAAACACTGAAGCTTTCTTT.

The chain has TRBV10-3 and TRBJ2-1; 9 bases match TRBD1. The CDR3 has 15 residues. Per germline, CDR1 ENHRY and CDR2 SYGVKD. The ends lost 6 bases at V and 4 bases at J; junction bases unmatched: 7. The CDR3 sequence is CAISDRDRAYNEQFF. CDR3 coding DNA: TGTGCCATCAGCGATCGGGACAGGGCATACAATGAGCAGTTCTTC.

The gene calls are TRBV9 and TRBJ2-1; 10 bases line up with TRBD1. The length of the CDR3 is 15 residues. CDR1 SGDLS and CDR2 YYNGEE come from the germline V gene. Germline trimming cut 4 bases from V and 4 bases from J; bases unmatched to any gene: 5. The CDR3 nucleotides are TGTGCCAGCAGCCCGGGGACAGGGGTTTACAATGAGCAGTTCTTC. Amino acids: CASSPGTGVYNEQFF.

The chain joins TRBV7-9 to TRBJ1-5; TRBD1 aligns across 9 bases. The V and J ends lost 4 bases and 1 base, in that order; junction bases with no gene match: 5. The length of the CDR3 is 16 residues. Germline V gives CDR1 SEHNR, CDR2 FQNEAQ (reference sequence). The CDR3 is CASSYGQGSSNQPQHF. Here the CDR3 DNA reads TGTGCCAGCAGCTACGGACAGGGGTCCAGCAATCAGCCCCAGCATTTT.

This clone has just one count. V gene TRBV24-1 combines with J gene TRBJ2-3, with 10 bases aligning to TRBD1. V lost 4 bases, J lost 3 bases, and 3 bases stayed unmatched. Germline CDR1 reads KGHDR; CDR2 reads SFDVKD. This CDR3 has 15 residues. In DNA form, the CDR3 reads TGTGCCACCAGTGAAAAGGGACAGGGGACAGATACGCAGTATTTT. Protein product: CATSEKGQGTDTQYF.

This sequence joins TRBV19 and TRBJ2-3, with TRBD2 as a possible D gene (5 bases). This CDR3 contains 16 residues. Trimming took off 5 bases at V and 5 bases at J, with 20 bases between the two ends. Germline V gene sequence: CDR1 LNHDA, CDR2 SQIVND (reference sequence). The CDR3 region is CASSPDTSGGIDTQYF. For the CDR3, the DNA is TGTGCCAGTAGTCCCGACACCTCCGGAGGCATAGATACGCAGTATTTT.